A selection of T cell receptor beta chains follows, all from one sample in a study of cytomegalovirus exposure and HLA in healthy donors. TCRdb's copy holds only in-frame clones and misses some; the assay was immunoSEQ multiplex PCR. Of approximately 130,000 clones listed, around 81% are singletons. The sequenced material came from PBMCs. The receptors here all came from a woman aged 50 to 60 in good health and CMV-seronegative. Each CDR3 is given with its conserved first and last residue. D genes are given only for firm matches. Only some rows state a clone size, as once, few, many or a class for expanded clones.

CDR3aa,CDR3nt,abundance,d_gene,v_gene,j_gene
CASSYVSGRPSYEQYF,TGTGCCAGCAGCTACGTTAGCGGGAGGCCCTCCTACGAGCAGTACTTC,once,TRBD2,TRBV6-6,TRBJ2-7
CAASQGSSYNEQFF,TGTGCCGCCTCACAGGGGTCGTCGTACAATGAGCAGTTCTTC,few,TRBD1,TRBV19,TRBJ2-1
CASSLGRAYTEAFF,TGTGCCAGCAGCTTAGGCAGGGCGTACACTGAAGCTTTCTTT,-,-,TRBV7-2,TRBJ1-1
CSVSEAGGRGTQYF,TGCAGCGTCTCAGAGGCTGGGGGCAGGGGGACCCAGTACTTC,-,-,TRBV29-1,TRBJ2-5
CASSLALAGAYNEQFF,TGTGCCAGCAGCTTAGCCCTAGCGGGAGCCTACAATGAGCAGTTCTTC,-,TRBD2,TRBV7-9,TRBJ2-1
CASSLSTGYLQPQHF,TGTGCCAGCAGTTTAAGTACAGGGTACCTTCAGCCCCAGCATTTT,once,-,TRBV27,TRBJ1-5
CAWKGDNKNIQYF,TGTGCCTGGAAGGGAGACAACAAAAACATTCAGTACTTC,-,-,TRBV30,TRBJ2-4
CASSQDIRGRGYEQYF,TGCGCCAGCAGCCAAGATATTCGAGGTCGCGGCTACGAGCAGTACTTC,-,-,TRBV4-3,TRBJ2-7
CASSSRRTSGRPYNEQFF,TGTGCCAGCAGTTCGCGCCGGACTAGCGGCCGCCCCTACAATGAGCAGTTCTTC,-,TRBD2,TRBV27,TRBJ2-1
CASSFSLSEQFF,TGTGCCAGCAGCTTTTCGCTATCAGAGCAGTTCTTC,-,-,TRBV11-3,TRBJ2-1
CASSLEWQEETQYF,TGTGCCAGCAGCTTAGAGTGGCAAGAAGAGACCCAGTACTTC,-,-,TRBV7-2,TRBJ2-5